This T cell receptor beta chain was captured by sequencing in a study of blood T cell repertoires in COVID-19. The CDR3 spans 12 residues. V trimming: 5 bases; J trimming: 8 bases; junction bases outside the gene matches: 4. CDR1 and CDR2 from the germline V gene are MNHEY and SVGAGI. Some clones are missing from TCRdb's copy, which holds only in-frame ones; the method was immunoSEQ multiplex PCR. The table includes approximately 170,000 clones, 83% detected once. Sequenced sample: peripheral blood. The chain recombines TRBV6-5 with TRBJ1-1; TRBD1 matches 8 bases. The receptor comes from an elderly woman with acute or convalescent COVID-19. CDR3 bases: TGTGCCAGCAGTCTACAGGGGGGGGAAGCTTTCTTT. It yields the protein CASSLQGGEAFF.